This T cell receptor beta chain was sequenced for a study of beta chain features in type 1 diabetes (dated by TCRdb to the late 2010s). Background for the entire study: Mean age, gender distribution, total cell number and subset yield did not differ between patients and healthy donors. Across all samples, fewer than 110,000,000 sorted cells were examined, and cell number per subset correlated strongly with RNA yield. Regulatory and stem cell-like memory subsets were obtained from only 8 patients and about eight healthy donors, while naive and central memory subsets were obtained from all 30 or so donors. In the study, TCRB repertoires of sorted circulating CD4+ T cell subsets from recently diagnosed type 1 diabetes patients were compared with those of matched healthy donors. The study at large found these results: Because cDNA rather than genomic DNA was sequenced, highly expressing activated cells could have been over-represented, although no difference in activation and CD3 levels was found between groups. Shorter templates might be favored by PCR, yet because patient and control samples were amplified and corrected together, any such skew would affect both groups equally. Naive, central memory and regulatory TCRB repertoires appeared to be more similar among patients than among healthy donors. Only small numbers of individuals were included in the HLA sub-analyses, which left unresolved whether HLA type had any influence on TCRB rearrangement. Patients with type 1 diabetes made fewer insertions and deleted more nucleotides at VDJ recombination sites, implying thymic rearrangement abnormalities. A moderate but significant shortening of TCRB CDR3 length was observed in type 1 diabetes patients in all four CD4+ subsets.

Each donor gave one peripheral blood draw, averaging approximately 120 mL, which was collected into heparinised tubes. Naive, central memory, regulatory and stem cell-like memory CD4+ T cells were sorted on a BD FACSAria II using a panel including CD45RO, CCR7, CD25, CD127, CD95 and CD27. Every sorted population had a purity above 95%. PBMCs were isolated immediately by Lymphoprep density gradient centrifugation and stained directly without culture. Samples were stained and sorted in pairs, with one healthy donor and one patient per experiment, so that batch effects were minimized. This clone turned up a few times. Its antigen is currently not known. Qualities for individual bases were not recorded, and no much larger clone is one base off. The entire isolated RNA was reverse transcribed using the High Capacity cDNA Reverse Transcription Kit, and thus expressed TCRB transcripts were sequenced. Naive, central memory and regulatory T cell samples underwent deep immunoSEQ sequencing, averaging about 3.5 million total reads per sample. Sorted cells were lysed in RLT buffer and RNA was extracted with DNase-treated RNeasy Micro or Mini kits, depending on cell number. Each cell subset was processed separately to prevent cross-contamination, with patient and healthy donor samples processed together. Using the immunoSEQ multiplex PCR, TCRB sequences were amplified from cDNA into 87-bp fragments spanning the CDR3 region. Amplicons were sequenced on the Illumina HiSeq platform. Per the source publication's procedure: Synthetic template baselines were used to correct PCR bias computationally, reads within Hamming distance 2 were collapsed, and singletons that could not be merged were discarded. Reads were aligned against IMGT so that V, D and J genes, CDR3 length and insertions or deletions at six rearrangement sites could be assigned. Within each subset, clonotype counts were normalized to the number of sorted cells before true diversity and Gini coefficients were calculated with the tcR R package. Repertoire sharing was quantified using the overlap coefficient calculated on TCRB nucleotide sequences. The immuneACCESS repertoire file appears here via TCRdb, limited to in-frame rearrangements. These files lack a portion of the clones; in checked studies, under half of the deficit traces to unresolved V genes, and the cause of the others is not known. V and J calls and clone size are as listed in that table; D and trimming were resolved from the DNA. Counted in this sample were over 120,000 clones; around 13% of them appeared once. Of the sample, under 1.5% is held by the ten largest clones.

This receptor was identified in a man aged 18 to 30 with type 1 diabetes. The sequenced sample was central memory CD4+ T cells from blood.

The base sequence is TGTGCCAGCAGCTCCCCGGGACAGGGTGTGAATGAGCAGTTCTTC. It codes for CASSSPGQGVNEQFF. This receptor chain uses TRBV7-9 and TRBJ2-1; 9 nucleotides in the junction match TRBD1. Ends trimmed: V by 4 bases, J by 7 bases; bases unmatched to a gene: 8. Measured from the cysteine to the phenylalanine, the CDR3 is 15 residues long. The retained sequence is limited to the CDR3, 45 bases, with the frame set at the first base. The germline V gene (reference sequence) supplies CDR1 SEHNR and CDR2 FQNEAQ.